This T cell receptor (beta chain) was captured in a study of blood T cell repertoires in COVID-19. V shed 1 base and J shed 6 bases, with 16 bases lying between them. This CDR3 contains 15 residues. Germline CDR1 and CDR2: LGHDT and YNNKEL (reference sequence). In the original analysis: Reference gene primer amplification yielded estimated nucleated cell counts. Measured with immunoSEQ multiplex PCR; TCRdb has only the in-frame clones, and not every one. That table supplies the V and J calls and clone size; D and trimming were determined from the DNA. The repertoire holds 140,000 or so clones, with roughly 87% as singletons.

Sequenced: peripheral blood. The receptor was isolated from a human donor in a cohort sampled during active COVID-19. The chain recombines TRBV3-1 (or the pseudogene TRBV3-2) with TRBJ2-7; possible D gene TRBD1, 8 bases. CDR3 DNA: TGTGCCAGCAGCCAAGGATCACAGGGGGGGAGCGAGCAGTACTTC. It encodes CASSQGSQGGSEQYF.